The next 25 T cell receptor beta chains were all read from a single sample in a study of shared clonotypes between healthy human individuals. Cells designated naive CD8 were CD45RO-negative and were positively selected for CCR7, with terminally differentiated effector memory CD45RA+ cells excluded. Assay used: immunoSEQ multiplex PCR; TCRdb lists only in-frame clones, some missing. The sample yields 760,000 or so clones, around 96% seen once. The sequenced sample consisted of naive CD8+ T cells sorted from blood. The receptors were sampled from a man aged 30-40 years in good health.

The chain uses TRBV29-1 and TRBJ2-1, with 7 nucleotides matching TRBD1. The CDR3 is 14 residues long. Germline V CDR1 and CDR2: SQVTM, ANQGSEA. Losses at the gene ends were 7 bases for V and 0 bases for J; bases not matched to a gene: 6. The CDR3 coding sequence is TGCAGCGCTGAGACAGGGAACTCCTACAATGAGCAGTTCTTC. Protein product: CSAETGNSYNEQFF.

This chain joins TRBV6-1 and TRBJ1-1; D remains unclear. Germline CDR1 and CDR2: MNHNS and SASEGT. The CDR3 contains 12 residues. The V end was cut by 7 bases, the J end by 4 bases, with 10 bases between. The DNA for the CDR3 is TGTGCCAGCATAGTAAAGCTCACTGAAGCTTTCTTT. Translating gives CASIVKLTEAFF.

In the case of this clone: The same CDR3 arises from other DNA sequences in this sample as well. The chain links TRBV7-9 to TRBJ2-7; no clear D. The germline CDR1 and CDR2 sequences are SEHNR and FQNEAQ (reference sequence). The CDR3 extends over 15 amino acids. Trimming shortened V by 5 bases and J by 4 bases, and 18 bases separated the two germline ends. The CDR3 region has the DNA TGTGCCAGCAGCCCCCCTGGGCGCCCCTCTTACGAGCAGTACTTC. Its protein is CASSPPGRPSYEQYF.

The gene calls are TRBV14 and TRBJ1-2; 11 nucleotides align to TRBD1. V was clipped by 1 base and J by 4 bases; unmatched bases: 5. Per the germline V gene, CDR1 is SGHDN and CDR2 is FVKESK. The CDR3 contains 16 residues. The CDR3 is CASSQVGTGGIYGYTF. CDR3 bases: TGTGCCAGCAGCCAAGTGGGGACAGGGGGAATCTATGGCTACACCTTC. The variable domain in full, with the rest retrieved from reference TRBV14 and TRBJ1-2, is EAGVTQFPSHSVIEKGQTVTLRCDPISGHDNLYWYRRVMGKEIKFLLHFVKESKQDESGMPNNRFLAERTGGTYSTLKVQPAELEDSGVYFCASSQVGTGGIYGYTFGSGTRLTVV.

The rearrangement uses TRBV6-1 and TRBJ1-2; D is unresolved. Germline values: CDR1 MNHNS, CDR2 SASEGT. Trimming took 6 bases from V and 4 from J, leaving 9 bases between them. CDR3 length: 12 residues. The CDR3, as DNA: TGTGCCAGCAGAGGCCTGAGCTATGGCTACACCTTC. The encoded protein is CASRGLSYGYTF.

As concerns this clone: Other DNA sequences in the sample encode the same CDR3. The V call is TRBV27, the J call TRBJ1-1; D not certain. Germline V CDR1 and CDR2: MNHEY, SMNVEV (reference sequence). V was clipped by 8 bases and J by 1 base, with 5 bases between them. CDR3 size: 11 residues. CDR3 sequence: CASLKNTEAFF. Written as DNA, the CDR3 is TGTGCCAGCCTAAAGAACACTGAAGCTTTCTTT.

The chain joins TRBV7-2 to TRBJ2-5; possible D gene TRBD2, 5 bases. The germline gives CDR1 SGHTA, CDR2 FQGNSA. Trimming pared 1 base from V and 0 bases from J, leaving 9 bases between. The CDR3 loop spans 15 amino acids. CDR3 residues: CASSLVRRDQETQYF. DNA of the CDR3: TGTGCCAGCAGCTTAGTTCGGCGGGACCAAGAGACCCAGTACTTC. The complete variable domain, with remaining parts taken from reference TRBV7-2 and TRBJ2-5, reads GAGVSQSPSNKVTEKGKDVELRCDPISGHTALYWYRQSLGQGLEFLIYFQGNSAPDKSGLPSDRFSAERTGGSVSTLTIQRTQQEDSAVYLCASSLVRRDQETQYFGPGTRLLVL.

On this clone: Other nucleotide sequences in the sample specify the same CDR3. The V gene is TRBV11-2, the J gene TRBJ2-5; D is unresolved. The V gene's germline CDR1 is SGHAT and CDR2 FQNNGV. There are 16 residues in the CDR3. The V end was cut by 5 bases, the J end by 4 bases, with 20 bases between. The CDR3 DNA sequence: TGTGCCAGCAGCCAACGTGTGCGGCAGCCGCGAGAGACCCAGTACTTC. Its translation is CASSQRVRQPRETQYF.

J is TRBJ2-7 and V is TRBV7-6; no clear D gene. From germline, CDR1 is SGHVS and CDR2 FNYEAQ. V lost 1 base to trimming and J lost 4 bases, with 8 bases between them. The CDR3 runs to 13 residues. The CDR3 DNA sequence: TGTGCCAGCAGCTTAGGGCAGTGGTACGAGCAGTACTTC. Protein sequence: CASSLGQWYEQYF.

The chain is built from TRBV7-9 and TRBJ2-7; TRBD1 aligns across 7 bases. The CDR3 contains 15 residues. Germline CDR1 SEHNR, CDR2 FQNEAQ (reference sequence). Unmatched junction bases numbered 7, after V lost 5 bases and J lost 0 bases. CDR3 in amino acids: CASSTRGQGSYEQYF. The CDR3 nucleotides read TGTGCCAGCAGCACTAGGGGGCAGGGCTCCTACGAGCAGTACTTC.

The CDR3 coding sequence is TGCGCCAGCAGCTTGGTCGGGGGTCAGGCCTACGAGCAGTACTTC. This encodes CASSLVGGQAYEQYF. The rearrangement uses TRBV5-1 and TRBJ2-7, with D perhaps TRBD2 (6 bases). CDR3 length: 15 residues. Trimming cost V 0 bases and J 2 bases, with 12 bases left between them. CDR1 is SGHRS and CDR2 is YFSETQ in the germline V gene.

The CDR3: CATSRDRTLLEQYF. The CDR3 DNA reads TGTGCCACCAGCAGAGATAGGACCCTCCTCGAGCAGTACTTC. This chain connects TRBV15 to TRBJ2-7; D not resolved. Germline values: CDR1 LNHNV, CDR2 YYDKDF (reference sequence). Trimming pared 0 bases from V and 6 bases from J, leaving 12 bases between. The length of the CDR3 is 14 residues.

The chain carries TRBV6-5 and TRBJ2-7; tentatively, D is TRBD1 (5 bases). Trimming cost V 6 bases and J 2 bases, with 14 bases left between them. This CDR3 comprises 14 residues. Germline values: CDR1 MNHEY, CDR2 SVGAGI. For the CDR3, the DNA is TGTGCCAGCAGAGGACGACAGAGGACCTACGAGCAGTACTTC. Amino acids: CASRGRQRTYEQYF.

V gene TRBV20-1 combines with J gene TRBJ2-7, with D perhaps TRBD1 (5 bases). The CDR3 has 10 amino acids. V was cut by 3 bases and J by 7 bases, with 7 bases left in between. In germline, CDR1 is DFQATT, CDR2 SNEGSKA (reference sequence). For the CDR3, the DNA is TGCAGTGCTAGGGCAGGGGAGCAGTACTTC. Translating it yields CSARAGEQYF.

The rearrangement joins TRBV28 to TRBJ2-7, with D unresolved. The V end lost 6 bases, the J end lost 5 bases, and 20 bases lay between the germline ends. The length of the CDR3 is 15 residues. Germline V gene sequence: CDR1 MDHEN, CDR2 SYDVKM. This chain's CDR3 is CASRDGETNHDEQYF. The CDR3 DNA is TGTGCCAGCAGGGACGGAGAGACGAATCACGACGAGCAGTACTTC.

The chain links TRBV5-1 to TRBJ2-1; D gene uncertain. Germline CDR1 and CDR2: SGHRS and YFSETQ. This CDR3 has 15 amino acids. Trimming pared 1 base from V and 5 bases from J, leaving 13 bases between. CDR3 amino acids: CASSLTPLLNNEQFF. In DNA form, the CDR3 reads TGCGCCAGCAGCTTGACGCCCCTACTTAACAATGAGCAGTTCTTC.

The gene calls are TRBV7-9 and TRBJ2-7; D not resolved. Per germline, CDR1 SEHNR and CDR2 FQNEAQ (reference sequence). The length of the CDR3 is 14 residues. The V end was cut by 1 base, the J end by 4 bases, with 11 bases between. In nucleotides, the CDR3 is TGTGCCAGCAGCTTAGATGCCAGGTCGTACGAGCAGTACTTC. This encodes CASSLDARSYEQYF.

The chain recombines TRBV12-5 with TRBJ2-7; D uncertain. Germline V gives CDR1 LGHNT, CDR2 FRNRAP. The CDR3 contains 13 residues. V lost 1 base and J lost 1, with 5 bases in between. CDR3 sequence: CASGLGQSYEQYF. The CDR3 bases are TGTGCTAGTGGTTTGGGGCAGTCCTACGAGCAGTACTTC. The full variable domain, in which reference TRBV12-5 and TRBJ2-7 provide the parts outside the CDR3, is DARVTQTPRHKVTEMGQEVTMRCQPILGHNTVFWYRQTMMQGLELLAYFRNRAPLDDSGMPKDRFSAEMPDATLATLKIQPSEPRDSAVYFCASGLGQSYEQYFGPGTRLTVT.

This clone showed up just once. The chain joins TRBV5-1 to TRBJ2-5; the D gene is possibly TRBD2 (5 bases). V lost 4 bases and J 0 bases, leaving 16 bases between the germline ends. Looked up from germline, CDR1 is SGHRS and CDR2 is YFSETQ. This CDR3 comprises 16 residues. CDR3: CASSPQSAGDQETQYF. In nucleotides, the CDR3 is TGCGCCAGCAGCCCCCAATCGGCGGGCGACCAAGAGACCCAGTACTTC. The variable domain in full, completed from reference TRBV5-1 and TRBJ2-5, reads KAGVTQTPRYLIKTRGQQVTLSCSPISGHRSVSWYQQTPGQGLQFLFEYFSETQRNKGNFPGRFSGRQFSNSRSEMNVSTLELGDSALYLCASSPQSAGDQETQYFGPGTRLLVL.

The rearrangement uses TRBV29-1 and TRBJ2-3, with D perhaps matching TRBD1 (5 bases). The CDR3 totals 13 residues. V was trimmed by 0 bases and J by 4 bases, leaving 8 bases between them. The V gene's germline CDR1 is SQVTM and CDR2 ANQGSEA. The CDR3 sequence is CSVEDVGADTQYF. The CDR3 bases are TGCAGCGTTGAAGATGTAGGGGCAGATACGCAGTATTTT.

V is TRBV5-4 and J is TRBJ2-3; D unclear. The CDR3 covers 15 residues. V was cut by 0 bases and J by 0 bases, with 8 bases left in between. Germline CDR1 SGHNT, CDR2 YYREEE (reference sequence). The CDR3 DNA is TGTGCCAGCAGCTTGGAGGTTCTTAGCACAGATACGCAGTATTTT. It yields the protein CASSLEVLSTDTQYF.

This clone appeared a single time. The J gene is TRBJ1-1, the V gene TRBV28; perhaps TRBD1 as D (5 bases). The CDR3 is made up of 15 amino acids. Germline CDR1 is MDHEN and CDR2 is SYDVKM. The germline V and J ends were trimmed by 2 bases and 4 bases, with 14 bases remaining between them. This CDR3 reads CASSLLRAGTTEAFF. The CDR3 DNA reads TGTGCCAGCAGTTTACTCCGGGCGGGGACCACTGAAGCTTTCTTT.

This clone occurred a few times. This chain uses TRBV9 with TRBJ2-3, with 7 bases matching TRBD2. J lost 6 bases, V lost 0 bases, and 7 bases had no gene match. Per the germline V gene, CDR1 is SGDLS and CDR2 is YYNGEE. The CDR3 extends over 15 amino acids. As DNA, the CDR3 is TGTGCCAGCAGCGTAGGTAGCCTCGGGGGGGATACGCAGTATTTT. It specifies CASSVGSLGGDTQYF.

This rearrangement joins TRBV11-2 to TRBJ2-7, with D perhaps TRBD2 (5 bases). CDR3 length: 14 amino acids. CDR1 is SGHAT, CDR2 FQNNGV, per germline. V was clipped by 0 bases and J by 4 bases, with 10 bases between them. Here the CDR3 DNA reads TGTGCCAGCAGCTTAGATAGACTAACTTACGAGCAGTACTTC. Translated, it gives CASSLDRLTYEQYF.

J is TRBJ2-2 and V is TRBV7-9; the match to TRBD1 covers 8 bases. The V gene's germline CDR1 is SEHNR and CDR2 FQNEAQ (reference sequence). This CDR3 is built from 15 residues. The V and J ends lost 7 bases and 6 bases, in that order; junction bases with no gene match: 10. CDR3 DNA sequence: TGTGCCAGCACAACCCAGACAGGGGAAGCCGGGGAGCTGTTTTTT. Residues: CASTTQTGEAGELFF.